These 12 T cell receptor beta chains were sequenced from one sample in a study of response to subunit inactivated influenza vaccine. TCRdb analysed the RT-PCR reads with MiXCR anew, one entry per CDR3 protein. The sample includes about 780,000 distinct CDR3 sequences, 15% to 20% of them seen just once. The sequences come from PBMCs from blood, collected less than 6 days after vaccination. The receptors shown here come from a man aged 50 to 60 who received an inactivated influenza vaccine.

This clonotype was observed a handful of times. The J gene is TRBJ2-1, the V gene TRBV30; 7 bases align to TRBD2. The CDR3 has 14 amino acids. Germline V gene sequence: CDR1 GTSNPN, CDR2 SVGIG (reference sequence). Trimming removed 0 bases from V and 7 bases from J; junction bases left unmatched: 6. The CDR3 DNA reads as TGTGCCTGGAGTGTCGGGTTGGGAGGGAATGAGCAGTTCTTC. Translating it yields CAWSVGLGGNEQFF.

The V gene is TRBV28, the J gene TRBJ2-1, with no clear D. Germline loops: CDR1 MDHEN, CDR2 SYDVKM. The length of the CDR3 is 15 residues. The V end was cut by 3 bases, the J end by 0 bases, with 9 bases between. The CDR3 sequence is CASSFLARSYNEQFF. The CDR3 DNA is TGTGCCAGCAGTTTCCTCGCCCGCTCCTACAATGAGCAGTTCTTC.

CDR3 in DNA: TGCGCCAGCCGACTGGGCTCCTACAATGAGCAGTTCTTC. Residues: CASRLGSYNEQFF. The rearrangement joins TRBV5-1 to TRBJ2-1; D call uncertain. The ends were cut back, 7 bases at V and 0 bases at J, with 8 bases in the middle. The CDR3 spans 13 residues. From germline, CDR1 is SGHRS and CDR2 YFSETQ.

Many counts were recorded for this clonotype. V and J are TRBV6-1 and TRBJ2-1, with TRBD2 matching 11 bases. Unmatched junction bases numbered 7, after V lost 6 bases and J lost 9 bases. Germline V CDR1 and CDR2: MNHNS, SASEGT. This CDR3 has 14 amino acids. CDR3 amino acids: CASRGTSGSGEQFF. The CDR3 region has the DNA TGTGCCAGCAGAGGGACTAGCGGATCGGGTGAGCAGTTCTTC.

This sequence joins TRBV7-9 and TRBJ2-7, with D perhaps TRBD2 (5 bases). This CDR3 has 13 residues. Trimming took 8 bases from V and 0 from J, leaving 11 bases between them. Germline assignment: CDR1 SEHNR and CDR2 FQNEAQ (reference sequence). The CDR3 loop is CASGLGSSYEQYF. In nucleotides, the CDR3 is TGTGCCAGCGGATTGGGGAGCTCCTACGAGCAGTACTTC.

The rearrangement joins TRBV7-2 to TRBJ2-4; 9 nucleotides line up with TRBD2. In germline, CDR1 is SGHTA, CDR2 FQGNSA. The CDR3 loop spans 14 amino acids. Losses at the gene ends were 7 bases for V and 10 bases for J; bases not matched to a gene: 11. The CDR3 loop is CASNKGDLAGIQYF. CDR3 sequence (DNA): TGTGCCAGCAACAAGGGAGACCTAGCGGGGATTCAGTACTTC.

This chain links TRBV20-1 with TRBJ1-2, with D hard to call. CDR1 is DFQATT, CDR2 SNEGSKA, per germline (reference sequence). This CDR3 is 12 amino acids long. With 3 bases removed from V and 4 bases from J, the gap between germline ends came to 9 bases. CDR3 residues: CSASKAGYGYTF. DNA of the CDR3: TGCAGTGCTAGTAAAGCGGGCTATGGCTACACCTTC.

In this sample, this clonotype turned up a few times. The genes are TRBV5-1 and TRBJ2-2; 8 nucleotides match TRBD1. The V and J ends lost 3 bases and 5 bases, in that order; junction bases with no gene match: 6. This CDR3 is built from 15 residues. The germline V gene has CDR1 SGHRS and CDR2 YFSETQ. Here the CDR3 DNA reads TGCGCCAGCAGCTCTGGACAGGGAGGAACCGGGGAGCTGTTTTTT. It translates to CASSSGQGGTGELFF. Full variable domain (outside the CDR3, taken from reference TRBV5-1 and TRBJ2-2): KAGVTQTPRYLIKTRGQQVTLSCSPISGHRSVSWYQQTPGQGLQFLFEYFSETQRNKGNFPGRFSGRQFSNSRSEMNVSTLELGDSALYLCASSSGQGGTGELFFGEGSRLTVL.

Many counts were recorded for this clonotype. The CDR3 region has the DNA TGTGCCAGCACCTCTGAGACAGTCCGCGCTAAAGTTTACTCCTACAATGAGCAGTTCTTC. This sequence encodes CASTSETVRAKVYSYNEQFF. V and J are TRBV4-2 and TRBJ2-1, with D maybe TRBD1 (5 bases). V lost 7 bases to trimming and J lost 0 bases, with 28 bases between them. The CDR3 contains 20 residues. CDR1 is LGHNA, CDR2 YNFKEQ, per germline.

This clonotype has more than one count but fewer than ten. This rearrangement joins TRBV5-6 to TRBJ2-3, with a tentative D call TRBD2 (5 bases). V lost 0 bases and J lost 0, with 11 bases in between. The CDR3 is 16 residues long. Germline V gene sequence: CDR1 SGHDT, CDR2 YYEEEE. CDR3 in amino acids: CASSLEPRGSTDTQYF. CDR3 in DNA: TGTGCCAGCAGCTTGGAACCCCGGGGAAGCACAGATACGCAGTATTTT.

The sample holds many counts of this clonotype. The chain employs TRBV5-5 and TRBJ1-1; 8 bases line up with TRBD1. This CDR3 is 14 amino acids long. After removal of 2 bases from V and 5 bases from J, the junction contained 5 bases not matched to a gene. From germline, CDR1 is SGHKS and CDR2 YYEKEE (reference sequence). CDR3 bases: TGTGCCAGCAGCTTAGCAACAGGGGGTACTGAAGCTTTCTTT. Protein: CASSLATGGTEAFF.

In the case of this clonotype: A single base separates this from a much larger clone, so it may be a read error. V is TRBV29-1 and J is TRBJ2-7, with D uncertain. CDR1 is SQVTM, CDR2 ANQGSEA, per germline. This CDR3 has 11 residues. CDR3 bases: TGCAACGTCAAAGGGATGGGTGAGCAGTACTTC. Residues: CNVKGMGEQYF.